Listed below are T cell receptor beta chains from one sample, sequenced in a study of T cell changes during pregnancy in multiple sclerosis. TCRdb keeps only in-frame clones here, not all; method: immunoSEQ multiplex PCR. The table records 35,000 to 45,000 clones, more than 90% of them present only once. The source was CD4+ T cells from peripheral blood mononuclear cells, collected after pregnancy. These TCRs come from a female donor in good health, enrolled as a control in a pregnancy study. CDR3s include the opening cysteine and the closing phenylalanine or tryptophan. D genes are given only for firm matches. Clone size is not always given. Where it is, it says once, few, many or a class for expanded clones.

d_call j_call v_call clone_size cdr3_nt cdr3_aa
TRBD1 TRBJ1-5 TRBV5-6 few TGTGCCAGCAGCATGACAGGGATGGTTCAGCCCCAGCATTTT CASSMTGMVQPQHF
TRBD1 TRBJ2-5 TRBV2 NA TGTGCCAGCAGCGTTGGGACAGCAGAGACCCAGTACTTC CASSVGTAETQYF
TRBD2 TRBJ2-1 TRBV7-8 NA TGTGCCAGCAGCCACCGCGCTCCGGGACTAGCGGGGGAGCAGTTCTTC CASSHRAPGLAGEQFF
TRBD2 TRBJ2-5 TRBV5-4 NA TGTGCCAGCAGCGGGGGACTAGCGGGGGAGACCCAGTACTTC CASSGGLAGETQYF
TRBD1 TRBJ1-5 TRBV29-1 NA TGCAGCGTTATTACAGGGGGAGGTCAGCCCCAGCATTTT CSVITGGGQPQHF
TRBD1 TRBJ1-5 TRBV19 NA TGTGCCAGTGGGGACAGGGATCAGCCCCAGCATTTT CASGDRDQPQHF
NA TRBJ2-7 TRBV10-3 NA TGTGCCATCAGTGACGGACTGAACAACTACGAGCAGTACTTC CAISDGLNNYEQYF
TRBD1 TRBJ2-1 TRBV5-1 NA TGCGCCACCTCTCGGGACAGGGTGGTCGATGAGCAGTTCTTC CATSRDRVVDEQFF
NA TRBJ2-7 TRBV6-1 NA TGTGCCAGCAGAGGGGGGGGAAGGGCCTACGAGCAGTACTTC CASRGGGRAYEQYF
NA TRBJ1-2 TRBV7-2 NA TGTGCCAGCAGCTCCTCGAGGGTCTATGGCTACACCTTC CASSSSRVYGYTF
NA TRBJ1-6 TRBV30 NA TGTGCCTGGAGTGTAATAGGACACTCACCCCTCCACTTT CAWSVIGHSPLHF
TRBD2 TRBJ2-7 TRBV6-1 NA TGTGCCAGCAGTGAAGTCTCAGGTGGGAGGGACGAGCAGTACTTC CASSEVSGGRDEQYF
TRBD1 TRBJ1-5 TRBV4-1 NA TGCGCCAGCAGCCTTGGGACAGGGGGCTTTCAGCCCCAGCATTTT CASSLGTGGFQPQHF
TRBD2 TRBJ2-1 TRBV5-1 NA TGCGCCAGCAGCCTTAGCGGGGGGCCCCGGGGGCAGTTCTTC CASSLSGGPRGQFF
TRBD1 TRBJ2-1 TRBV7-9 NA TGTGCCAGCAGCCCACCCCCTCGGGACAGGGGATTTTACAATGAGCAGTTCTTC CASSPPPRDRGFYNEQFF
NA TRBJ2-3 TRBV2 NA TGTGCCAGCAGTGGGACTAAACACCTGGGGAGTACGCAGTATTTT CASSGTKHLGSTQYF
TRBD1 TRBJ1-2 TRBV7-9 NA TGTGCCAGCAGTTTGGAACAGGGGGCTCACTATGGCTACACCTTC CASSLEQGAHYGYTF
NA TRBJ2-2 TRBV7-8 NA TGTGCCAGCAGCTCACCTGACTACGGCACCGGGGAGCTGTTTTTT CASSSPDYGTGELFF
TRBD1 TRBJ1-1 TRBV30 NA TGTGCCTGGAAGGGCAGGGGGCGAATGGAGGGTAGGACTGAAGCTTTCTTT CAWKGRGRMEGRTEAFF
TRBD1 TRBJ1-2 TRBV6-5 NA TGTGCCAGCAGTGGACAGGGGAGATCTGGCTACACCTTC CASSGQGRSGYTF